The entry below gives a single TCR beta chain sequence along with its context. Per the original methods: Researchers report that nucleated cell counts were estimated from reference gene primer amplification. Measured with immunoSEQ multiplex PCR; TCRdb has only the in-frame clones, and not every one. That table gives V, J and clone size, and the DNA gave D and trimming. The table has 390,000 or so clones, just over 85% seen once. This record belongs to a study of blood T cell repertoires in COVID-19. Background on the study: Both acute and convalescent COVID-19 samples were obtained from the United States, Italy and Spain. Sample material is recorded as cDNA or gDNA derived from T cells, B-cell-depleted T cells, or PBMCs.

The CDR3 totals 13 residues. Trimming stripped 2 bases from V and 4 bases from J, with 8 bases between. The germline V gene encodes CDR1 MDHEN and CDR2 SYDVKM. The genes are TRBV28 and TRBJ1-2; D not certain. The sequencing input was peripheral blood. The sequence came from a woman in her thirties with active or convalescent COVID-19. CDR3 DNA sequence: TGTGCCAGCAGTTTAAATAGTATCTATGGCTACACCTTC. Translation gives CASSLNSIYGYTF.